Sequencing of this T cell receptor beta chain was carried out in a study of T cell responses to AZD1222 COVID-19 vaccine. V was trimmed by 6 bases and J by 0 bases, leaving 11 bases between them. This CDR3 contains 14 residues. CDR1 and CDR2 from the germline V gene are SGHNT and YYREEE (reference sequence). Study-level findings and limits: Spike was spanned by vaccine-associated CD4 TCRs, which were dominant at 160-218 and 743-854. Reportedly, nearly half the spike-specific TCRs target unmutated variant regions. A mostly white British donor set with more females was recruited, and clonal diversity was possibly underestimated.

Libraries were prepared by immunoSEQ multiplex PCR; TCRdb keeps only in-frame clonotypes and omits some of them. This table holds approximately 100,000 clones, just under 90% found once. On this clone: The antigen is undetermined.

The sequences come from peripheral blood, collected on day 0 of AZD1222 vaccination. This receptor was taken from an adult in good health. This rearrangement joins TRBV5-4 to TRBJ2-3; a weak D match, TRBD1 (5 bases). CDR3 region: CASKSQGSTDTQYF. CDR3 sequence (DNA): TGTGCCAGCAAGAGTCAGGGTAGCACAGATACGCAGTATTTT.